A single sample is the source of the 2 T cell receptor beta chains below, sequenced in a study of cytomegalovirus exposure and HLA in healthy donors. The PCR ran on 60 Vbeta and 13 Jbeta primers. Produced via immunoSEQ multiplex PCR; TCRdb's table is partial and in-frame only. The sample shows about 150,000 clones, around four fifths of them seen only once. The sample taken for sequencing was PBMCs. The receptor source for this set is a boy aged 2 to 10 in good health and CMV-seronegative.

The table lists this clone with a count of one. The chain is built from TRBV10-3 and TRBJ1-1; D perhaps matches TRBD1 (5 bases). Germline-derived CDR1 and CDR2 are ENHRY and SYGVKD. The CDR3 spans 13 residues. The germline V and J ends were trimmed by 5 bases and 7 bases, with 14 bases remaining between them. This CDR3 is CAISPGGGLEAFF. CDR3 nucleotides: TGTGCCATCAGTCCCGGGGGGGGACTTGAAGCTTTCTTT.

A single count supports this clone. The chain combines TRBV7-9 with TRBJ1-5, with D tentatively TRBD1 (5 bases). This CDR3 has 16 amino acids. V was trimmed by 1 base and J by 1 base, leaving 11 bases between them. Per the germline V gene, CDR1 is SEHNR and CDR2 is FQNEAQ (reference sequence). The CDR3, as DNA: TGTGCCAGCAGCTTAGACGCGGGGACGAGCAATCAGCCCCAGCATTTT. Translation gives CASSLDAGTSNQPQHF.